The entry that follows covers one TCR beta chain sequence. Its antigen is currently unknown. The germline CDR1 and CDR2 sequences are SGHTA and FQGNSA. Deletions cut 5 bases from V and 10 bases from J, with 17 bases between. This CDR3 is 13 amino acids long. This sample was included in a study of shared clonotypes between healthy human individuals. The wider study: The cohort had a couple of women and three men, ages 18 to 49. Study-level findings and limits: It was the few donors that limited the genetic and exposure-history diversity represented. Memory subsets generally showed smaller estimated richness than naive subsets did.

Splitting of each subset's genomic DNA was done evenly across several immunoSEQ plates. TCRdb keeps only in-frame clones here, not all; method: immunoSEQ multiplex PCR. This table has 850,000 to 1,200,000 clones, about 76% appearing once. The genes are TRBV7-2 and TRBJ1-2; D gene uncertain. This receptor was identified in a man younger than 35 in good health. The sequenced sample was memory CD4+ T cells sorted from blood. Subset noted: CD45RA-negative fraction. The CDR3 bases are TGTGCCAGCAGCCTGACACCCGAGGGCGCCTACACCTTC. This gives the protein CASSLTPEGAYTF.